The 19 T cell receptor beta chains given below trace back to one sample, sequenced in a study of radiotherapy plus CTLA-4 blockade in lung cancer. Assay: immunoSEQ multiplex PCR; the TCRdb copy retains only in-frame clones and omits some. The table records about 59,000 clones, around 77% of them present only once. This sample comprised peripheral blood, obtained from a patient treated with radiotherapy plus ipilimumab. Receptors originate from a human donor with non-small cell lung cancer who had a complete response to radiotherapy plus ipilimumab.

The gene calls are TRBV7-3 and TRBJ2-1; 10 bases line up with TRBD2. J lost 6 bases, V lost 5 bases, and 4 bases had no gene match. The V gene's germline CDR1 is SGHTA and CDR2 FQGTGA. The CDR3 has 14 residues. The CDR3 DNA reads as TGTGCCAGCAGCCCAGCGGGAGGGCCCAATGAGCAGTTCTTC. Protein: CASSPAGGPNEQFF. The full variable domain, in which reference TRBV7-3 and TRBJ2-1 provide the parts outside the CDR3, is GAGVSQTPSNKVTEKGKYVELRCDPISGHTALYWYRQSLGQGPEFLIYFQGTGAADDSGLPNDRFFAVRPEGSVSTLKIQRTERGDSAVYLCASSPAGGPNEQFFGPGTRLTVL.

This clone was observed a single time. Other DNA sequences in this sample translate to the same CDR3. The genes are TRBV30 and TRBJ1-6, with 9 bases that match TRBD1. Germline CDR1 reads GTSNPN; CDR2 reads SVGIG (reference sequence). V shed 0 bases and J 9 bases; nucleotides not matched to a gene: 9. The CDR3 runs 16 residues. The DNA of the CDR3 is TGTGCCTGGAGTGTCCCGAGGACAGGGGCTCCTTCACCCCTCCACTTT. Amino acids: CAWSVPRTGAPSPLHF.

This clone was detected only once. This sequence joins TRBV6-6 and TRBJ1-6; D might be TRBD1 (6 bases). CDR1 MNHNY and CDR2 SVGAGI come from the germline V gene (reference sequence). This CDR3 has 14 amino acids. Trimming shortened V by 2 bases and J by 7 bases, and 9 bases separated the two germline ends. CDR3: CASSYAQGNSPLHF. CDR3 in DNA: TGTGCCAGCAGTTACGCGCAGGGGAATTCACCCCTCCACTTT.

The chain employs TRBV9 and TRBJ2-7; 7 nucleotides line up with TRBD1. CDR3 length equals 14 residues. Unmatched junction bases numbered 6, after V lost 4 bases and J lost 2 bases. Germline CDR1 SGDLS, CDR2 YYNGEE. The CDR3 DNA sequence: TGTGCCAGCAGCCCTAGACAGGGAACCTACGAGCAGTACTTC. Amino acid sequence: CASSPRQGTYEQYF.

This clone was seen only once. The rearrangement joins TRBV27 to TRBJ1-1; the D is unclear. CDR3 length: 13 amino acids. V lost 5 bases and J 0 bases, leaving 7 bases between the germline ends. The germline V gene has CDR1 MNHEY and CDR2 SMNVEV (reference sequence). CDR3 region: CASSRGVNTEAFF. DNA for the CDR3: TGTGCCAGCAGTCGGGGAGTGAACACTGAAGCTTTCTTT.

This clone was counted between two and nine times. The rearrangement joins TRBV27 to TRBJ2-7, with TRBD1 matching 7 bases. The CDR3 loop spans 14 amino acids. With V trimmed by 4 bases and J by 6 bases, 9 bases remained unmatched. Germline values: CDR1 MNHEY, CDR2 SMNVEV (reference sequence). The CDR3 DNA reads TGTGCCAGCAGTTCTGGACAGGCCTTTGTCGAGCAGTACTTC. It encodes CASSSGQAFVEQYF.

This clone was detected only a few times. This chain uses TRBV7-3 with TRBJ2-1; unclear D gene. The V and J ends lost 1 base and 10 bases respectively, with 11 bases between them. CDR1 and CDR2 (germline): SGHTA, FQGTGA. The CDR3 consists of 13 residues. CDR3 amino acids: CASSLNSLGEQFF. CDR3 nucleotides: TGTGCCAGCAGCTTAAATTCTCTGGGCGAGCAGTTCTTC.

The chain combines TRBV7-9 with TRBJ1-3, with D unclear. Germline lookup yields CDR1 SEHNR and CDR2 FQNEAQ (reference sequence). CDR3 length: 16 residues. The ends were cut back, 5 bases at V and 0 bases at J, with 14 bases in the middle. CDR3 DNA: TGTGCCAGCAGCCCCATCAGACTGAGCTCTGGAAACACCATATATTTT. As protein: CASSPIRLSSGNTIYF.

The J gene is TRBJ2-4, the V gene TRBV7-2; D ambiguous. The V end was cut by 0 bases, the J end by 5 bases, with 5 bases between. This CDR3 is 13 amino acids long. Germline V gives CDR1 SGHTA, CDR2 FQGNSA. As DNA, the CDR3 is TGTGCCAGCAGCTTAGCTCGAGAAAACATTCAGTACTTC. It yields the protein CASSLARENIQYF.

Relative to its sample, this clone is medium-sized. The chain couples TRBV25-1 to TRBJ2-1; 7 bases map to TRBD1. Looked up from germline, CDR1 is MGHDK and CDR2 is SYGVNS. Trimming cost V 6 bases and J 9 bases; bases outside gene matches: 14. This CDR3 has 15 amino acids. In DNA form, the CDR3 reads TGTGCCAGCAGCTCAGGGGGAAGGCTTTATGGTGAGCAGTTCTTC. This encodes CASSSGGRLYGEQFF. Full variable domain (outside the CDR3, taken from reference TRBV25-1 and TRBJ2-1): EADIYQTPRYLVIGTGKKITLECSQTMGHDKMYWYQQDPGMELHLIHYSYGVNSTEKGDLSSESTVSRIRTEHFPLTLESARPSHTSQYLCASSSGGRLYGEQFFGPGTRLTVL.

This chain joins TRBV27 and TRBJ2-7; D is perhaps TRBD1 (5 bases). V lost 7 bases and J lost 5, with 18 bases in between. The germline V gene encodes CDR1 MNHEY and CDR2 SMNVEV (reference sequence). This CDR3 has 14 residues. Here the CDR3 DNA reads TGTGCCAGCAACTCGCTGCAGGGTCAGAACGAGCAGTACTTC. As protein: CASNSLQGQNEQYF.

The chain is built from TRBV6-5 and TRBJ2-2, with TRBD1 as a possible D gene (6 bases). This CDR3 has 15 amino acids. Germline V CDR1 and CDR2: MNHEY, SVGAGI. The germline V and J ends were trimmed by 5 bases and 2 bases, with 12 bases remaining between them. The CDR3 DNA reads TGTGCCAGCAGTGGTGGGGGACACAACACCGGGGAGCTGTTTTTT. Translated, it gives CASSGGGHNTGELFF.

The chain has TRBV5-5 and TRBJ1-1; weak D call: TRBD1 (6 bases). Germline lookup yields CDR1 SGHKS and CDR2 YYEKEE (reference sequence). Trimming stripped 1 base from V and 0 bases from J, with 13 bases between. The CDR3 has 16 residues. CDR3 amino acids: CASSLRGGLMNTEAFF. CDR3 nucleotide sequence: TGTGCCAGCAGCTTGAGGGGGGGACTAATGAACACTGAAGCTTTCTTT.

This clone was found once. The chain carries TRBV7-3 and TRBJ2-1, with 8 bases identical to TRBD2. V gave up 2 bases and J gave up 4 bases; unmatched junction bases: 16. From germline, CDR1 is SGHTA and CDR2 FQGTGA. The CDR3 spans 19 residues. CDR3 sequence (DNA): TGTGCCAGCAGCTTACAGGGCGTTTATAGCGGGAAGCTTTACAATGAGCAGTTCTTC. Translating gives CASSLQGVYSGKLYNEQFF.

V usage is TRBV5-1 and J usage is TRBJ2-1, with unresolved D. The CDR3 spans 12 residues. V lost 4 bases, J lost 6 bases, and 8 bases lay in between. Germline assignment: CDR1 SGHRS and CDR2 YFSETQ. The DNA of the CDR3 is TGCGCCAGCAGCGATACGGGCAATGAGCAGTTCTTC. Amino acids: CASSDTGNEQFF.

The CDR3 coding sequence is TGTGCCAGCAGTGACCCGGGACAATCGACCGGGGAGCTGTTTTTT. It is translated as CASSDPGQSTGELFF. This chain connects TRBV6-6 to TRBJ2-2; possibly TRBD1 for D (6 bases). The V gene lost 5 bases and the J gene lost 5 bases, with 15 bases spanning the gap. CDR3 length equals 15 residues. The germline V gene encodes CDR1 MNHNY and CDR2 SVGAGI (reference sequence).

The chain links TRBV5-5 to TRBJ2-5; 7 nucleotides align to TRBD2. Germline V gene data show CDR1 as SGHKS and CDR2 as YYEKEE (reference sequence). The V gene end was trimmed by 4 bases and the J gene end by 0 bases; junction bases not matched to a gene: 6. The CDR3 has 15 amino acids. As DNA, the CDR3 is TGTGCCAGCAGCGGTCAAGCGGGGCACCAAGAGACCCAGTACTTC. Its translation is CASSGQAGHQETQYF.

The chain couples TRBV4-3 to TRBJ2-1, with D maybe TRBD2 (5 bases). The germline gives CDR1 LGHNA, CDR2 YSLEER. This CDR3 has 15 residues. V lost 6 bases to trimming and J lost 8 bases, with 20 bases between them. The CDR3 is CASSSRVPGSYEQFF. The CDR3 nucleotides are TGCGCCAGCAGTTCCCGGGTCCCGGGATCCTATGAGCAGTTCTTC.

The table lists this clone with a few counts. The chain joins TRBV7-2 to TRBJ1-2; D uncertain. Trimming stripped 3 bases from V and 5 bases from J, with 7 bases between. Per germline, CDR1 SGHTA and CDR2 FQGNSA. This CDR3 is built from 12 residues. The CDR3: CASSFGGYGYTF. CDR3 DNA sequence: TGTGCCAGCAGCTTCGGCGGGTATGGCTACACCTTC.